This entry is about one T cell receptor (beta chain). The data belong to a study of blood T cell repertoires in COVID-19. Study overall: The study drew acute and convalescent COVID-19 samples from the United States, Italy and Spain. T cells, B-cell-depleted T cells, or PBMCs supplied cDNA or gDNA.

There are 15 residues in the CDR3. Germline-derived CDR1 and CDR2 are MGHRA and YSYEKL. The J segment lost 4 bases and the V segment lost 3 bases, leaving 3 bases of the junction unmatched. How the authors handled the data: Using reference gene primer amplification, nucleated cell counts were estimated. Some clones are missing from TCRdb's copy, which holds only in-frame ones; the method was immunoSEQ multiplex PCR. V and J calls and clone size are those listed in that table; D and trimming were worked out from the DNA. The table records approximately 150,000 clones, approximately 79% of them present only once.

The rearrangement joins TRBV4-1 to TRBJ1-5, with 10 bases that match TRBD1. The origin of this receptor is a man between 45 and 60 years old with active or convalescent COVID-19. Sequences were obtained from peripheral blood. The CDR3 protein is CASSHPGQGNQPQHF. DNA for the CDR3: TGCGCCAGCAGCCACCCGGGACAGGGGAATCAGCCCCAGCATTTT.